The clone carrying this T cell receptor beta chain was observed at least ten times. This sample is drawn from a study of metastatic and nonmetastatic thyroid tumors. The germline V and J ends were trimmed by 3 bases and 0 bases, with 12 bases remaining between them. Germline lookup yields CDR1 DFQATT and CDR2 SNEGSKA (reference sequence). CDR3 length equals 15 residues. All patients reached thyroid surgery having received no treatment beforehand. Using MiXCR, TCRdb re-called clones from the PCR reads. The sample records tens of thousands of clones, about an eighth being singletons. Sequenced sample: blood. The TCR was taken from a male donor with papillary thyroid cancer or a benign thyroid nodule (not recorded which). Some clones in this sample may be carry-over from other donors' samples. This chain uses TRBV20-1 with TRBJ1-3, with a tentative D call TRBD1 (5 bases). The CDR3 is CSARKRGDSGNTIYF. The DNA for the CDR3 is TGCAGTGCTAGGAAACGGGGCGACTCTGGAAACACCATATATTTT.